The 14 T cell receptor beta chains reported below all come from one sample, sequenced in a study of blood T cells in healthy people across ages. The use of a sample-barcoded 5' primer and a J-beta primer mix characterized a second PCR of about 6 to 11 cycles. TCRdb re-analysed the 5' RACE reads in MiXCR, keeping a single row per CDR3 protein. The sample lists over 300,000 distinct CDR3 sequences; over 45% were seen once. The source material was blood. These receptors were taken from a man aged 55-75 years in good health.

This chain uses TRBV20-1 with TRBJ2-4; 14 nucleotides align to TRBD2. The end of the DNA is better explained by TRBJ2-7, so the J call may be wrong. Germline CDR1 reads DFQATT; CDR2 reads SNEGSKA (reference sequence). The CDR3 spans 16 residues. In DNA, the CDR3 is TGCAGTGCTAGAGATCTCCGGACTAGCGGGGGGTACGAGCAGTACTTC. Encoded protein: CSARDLRTSGGYEQYF.

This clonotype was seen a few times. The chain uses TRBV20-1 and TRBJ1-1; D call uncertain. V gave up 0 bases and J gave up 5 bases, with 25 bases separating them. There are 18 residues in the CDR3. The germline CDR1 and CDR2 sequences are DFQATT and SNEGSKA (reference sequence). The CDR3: CSARDPGGEAPPQTEAFF. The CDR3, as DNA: TGCAGTGCTAGAGATCCTGGTGGAGAGGCCCCCCCCCAGACTGAAGCTTTCTTT.

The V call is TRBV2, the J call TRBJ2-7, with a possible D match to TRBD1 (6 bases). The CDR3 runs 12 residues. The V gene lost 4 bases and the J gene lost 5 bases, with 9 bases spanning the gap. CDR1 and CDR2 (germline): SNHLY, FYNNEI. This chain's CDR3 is CASSVNRDEQYF. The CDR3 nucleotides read TGTGCCAGCAGTGTGAACAGGGACGAGCAGTACTTC.

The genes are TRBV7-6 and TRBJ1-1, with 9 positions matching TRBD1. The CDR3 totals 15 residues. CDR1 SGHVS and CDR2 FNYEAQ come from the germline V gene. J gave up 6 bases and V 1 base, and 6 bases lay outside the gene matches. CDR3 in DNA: TGTGCCAGCAGCTTAGAACAGGGGGCGCGACCTGAAGCTTTCTTT. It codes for CASSLEQGARPEAFF. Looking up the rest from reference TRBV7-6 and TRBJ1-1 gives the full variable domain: GAGVSQSPRYKVTKRGQDVALRCDPISGHVSLYWYRQALGQGPEFLTYFNYEAQQDKSGLPNDRFSAERPEGSISTLTIQRTEQRDSAMYRCASSLEQGARPEAFFGQGTRLTVV.

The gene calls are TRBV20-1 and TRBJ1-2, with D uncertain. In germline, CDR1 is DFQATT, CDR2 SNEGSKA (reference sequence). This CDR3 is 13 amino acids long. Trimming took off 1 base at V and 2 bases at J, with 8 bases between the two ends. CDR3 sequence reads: CSARGGQNYGYTF. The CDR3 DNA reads TGCAGTGCTAGAGGGGGTCAGAACTATGGCTACACCTTC.

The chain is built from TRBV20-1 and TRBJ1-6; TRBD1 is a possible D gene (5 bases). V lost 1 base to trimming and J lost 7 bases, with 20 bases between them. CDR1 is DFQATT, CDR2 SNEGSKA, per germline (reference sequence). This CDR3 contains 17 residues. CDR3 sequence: CSARAPLGAVGNSPLHF. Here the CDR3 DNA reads TGCAGTGCTAGAGCCCCGTTAGGGGCGGTGGGGAATTCACCCCTCCACTTT.

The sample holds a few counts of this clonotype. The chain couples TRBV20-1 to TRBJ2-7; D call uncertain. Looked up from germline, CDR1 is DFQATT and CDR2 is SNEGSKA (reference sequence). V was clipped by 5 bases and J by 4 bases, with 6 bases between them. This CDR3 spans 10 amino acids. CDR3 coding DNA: TGCAGTGCTTATCAGTACGAGCAGTACTTC. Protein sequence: CSAYQYEQYF.

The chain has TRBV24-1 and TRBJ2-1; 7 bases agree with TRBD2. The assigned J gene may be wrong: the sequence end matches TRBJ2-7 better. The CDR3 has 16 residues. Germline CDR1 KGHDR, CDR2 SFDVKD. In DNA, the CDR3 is TGTGCCACCAGTGCCCAGACTAGCTCGGGCTACAATGAGCAGTACTTC. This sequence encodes CATSAQTSSGYNEQYF.

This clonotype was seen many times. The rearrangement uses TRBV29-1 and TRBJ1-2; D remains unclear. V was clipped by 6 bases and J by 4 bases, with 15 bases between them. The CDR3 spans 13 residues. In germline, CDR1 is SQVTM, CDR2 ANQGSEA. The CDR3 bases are TGCAGCGTACTACAACGACGGGGCTATGGCTACACCTTC. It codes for CSVLQRRGYGYTF.

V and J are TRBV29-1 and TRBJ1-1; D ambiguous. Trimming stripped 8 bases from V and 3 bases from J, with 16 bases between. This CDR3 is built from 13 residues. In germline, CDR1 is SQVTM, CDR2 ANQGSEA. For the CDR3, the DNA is TGCAGCTCCACAGAATTTGCCGACACTGAAGCTTTCTTT. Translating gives CSSTEFADTEAFF.

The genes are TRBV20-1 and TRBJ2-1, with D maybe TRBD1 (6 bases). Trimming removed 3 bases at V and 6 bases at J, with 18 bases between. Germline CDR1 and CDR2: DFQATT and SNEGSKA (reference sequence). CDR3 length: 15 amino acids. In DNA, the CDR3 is TGCAGTGCTAGGGCCGGGACATCGGGGCTCAATGAGCAGTTCTTC. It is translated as CSARAGTSGLNEQFF.

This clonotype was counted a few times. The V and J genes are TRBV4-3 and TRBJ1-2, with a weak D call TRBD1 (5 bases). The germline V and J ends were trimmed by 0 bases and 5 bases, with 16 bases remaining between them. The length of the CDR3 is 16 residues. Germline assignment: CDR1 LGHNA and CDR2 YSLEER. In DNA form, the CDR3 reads TGCGCCAGCAGCCAAGATATGGGGGGGGTCGGGTATGGCTACACCTTC. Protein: CASSQDMGGVGYGYTF.

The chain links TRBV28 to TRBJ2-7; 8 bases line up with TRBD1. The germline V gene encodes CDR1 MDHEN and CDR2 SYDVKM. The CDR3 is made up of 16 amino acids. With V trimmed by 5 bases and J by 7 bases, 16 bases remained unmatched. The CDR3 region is CASSEAGGTSYNEQYF. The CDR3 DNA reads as TGTGCCAGCAGTGAGGCAGGGGGCACTAGCTACAATGAGCAGTACTTC.

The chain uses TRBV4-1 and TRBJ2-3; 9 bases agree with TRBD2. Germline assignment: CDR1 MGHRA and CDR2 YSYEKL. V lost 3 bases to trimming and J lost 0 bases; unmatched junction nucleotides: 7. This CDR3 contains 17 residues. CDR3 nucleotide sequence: TGCGCCAGCAGCCACAGCGGGGGGCAATACAGCACAGATACGCAGTATTTT. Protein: CASSHSGGQYSTDTQYF.